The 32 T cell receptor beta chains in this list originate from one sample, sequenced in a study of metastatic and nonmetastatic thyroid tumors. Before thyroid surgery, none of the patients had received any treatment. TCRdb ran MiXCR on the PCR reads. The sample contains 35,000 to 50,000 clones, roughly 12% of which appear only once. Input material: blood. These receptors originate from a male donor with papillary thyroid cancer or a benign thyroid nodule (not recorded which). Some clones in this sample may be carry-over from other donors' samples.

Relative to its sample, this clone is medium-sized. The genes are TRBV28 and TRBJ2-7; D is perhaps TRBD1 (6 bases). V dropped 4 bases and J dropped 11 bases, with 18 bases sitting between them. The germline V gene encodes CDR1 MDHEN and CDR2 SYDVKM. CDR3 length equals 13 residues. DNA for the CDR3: TGTGCCAGCAGTTCCCTAATGGGGGCGGAGGAGTACTTC. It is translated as CASSSLMGAEEYF.

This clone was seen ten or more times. Here the CDR3 reads CASRGQGAPDQPQHF. CDR3 nucleotides: TGTGCCAGCAGAGGACAGGGGGCGCCGGATCAGCCCCAGCATTTT. The chain carries TRBV7-2 and TRBJ1-5; 11 positions match TRBD1. CDR3 length: 15 amino acids. Trimming took 6 bases from V and 5 from J; bases not matched to a gene: 6. From germline, CDR1 is SGHTA and CDR2 FQGNSA.

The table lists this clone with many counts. CDR3 in amino acids: CASSRGSGRNTGELFF. CDR3 nucleotide sequence: TGTGCCAGTAGTAGGGGTAGCGGGAGGAACACCGGGGAGCTGTTTTTT. The rearrangement joins TRBV19 to TRBJ2-2; 9 bases are shared with TRBD2. The CDR3 is 16 residues long. Germline assignment: CDR1 LNHDA and CDR2 SQIVND (reference sequence). V gave up 4 bases and J gave up 1 base; unmatched junction bases: 4.

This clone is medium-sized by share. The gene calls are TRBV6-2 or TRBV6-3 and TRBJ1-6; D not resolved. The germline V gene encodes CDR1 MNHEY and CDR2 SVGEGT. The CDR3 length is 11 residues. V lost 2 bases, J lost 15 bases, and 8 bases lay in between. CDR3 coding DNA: TGTGCCAGCAGTTACCCGGATGGCCTCCACTTT. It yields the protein CASSYPDGLHF.

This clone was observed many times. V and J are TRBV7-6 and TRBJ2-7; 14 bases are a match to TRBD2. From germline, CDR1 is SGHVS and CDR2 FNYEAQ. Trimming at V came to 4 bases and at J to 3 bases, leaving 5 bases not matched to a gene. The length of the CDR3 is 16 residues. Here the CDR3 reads CASSSGGLAGDYEQYF. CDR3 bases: TGTGCCAGCAGCTCAGGGGGACTAGCGGGGGACTACGAGCAGTACTTC.

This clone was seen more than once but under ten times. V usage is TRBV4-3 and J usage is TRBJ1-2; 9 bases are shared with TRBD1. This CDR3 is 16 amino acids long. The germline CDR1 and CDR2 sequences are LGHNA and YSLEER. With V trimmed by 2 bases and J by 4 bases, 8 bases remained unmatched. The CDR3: CASSQSGQGMGYGYTF. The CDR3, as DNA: TGCGCCAGCAGCCAAAGTGGACAGGGGATGGGCTATGGCTACACCTTC.

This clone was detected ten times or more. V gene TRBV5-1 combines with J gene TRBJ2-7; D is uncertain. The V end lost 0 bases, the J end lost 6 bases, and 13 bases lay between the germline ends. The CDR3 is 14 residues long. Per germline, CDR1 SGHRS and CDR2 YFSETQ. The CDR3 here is CASSLVGEVSEQYF. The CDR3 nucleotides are TGCGCCAGCAGCTTGGTTGGGGAAGTTAGCGAGCAGTACTTC.

Written as DNA, the CDR3 is TGCGCCAGCAGCTTGAGAGCGGGAGGGAGCTCCTACAATGAGCAGTTCTTC. It encodes CASSLRAGGSSYNEQFF. The rearrangement links TRBV5-1 to TRBJ2-1, with 10 bases fitting TRBD2. CDR1 is SGHRS and CDR2 is YFSETQ in the germline V gene. V lost 1 base and J lost 0; bases outside the gene matches: 4. The CDR3 has 17 residues.

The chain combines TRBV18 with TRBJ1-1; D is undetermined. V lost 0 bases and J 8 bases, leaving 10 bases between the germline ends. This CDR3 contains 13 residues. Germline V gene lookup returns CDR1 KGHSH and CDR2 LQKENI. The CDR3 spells CASSPPMVREAFF. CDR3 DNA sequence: TGTGCCAGCTCACCACCTATGGTACGGGAAGCTTTCTTT.

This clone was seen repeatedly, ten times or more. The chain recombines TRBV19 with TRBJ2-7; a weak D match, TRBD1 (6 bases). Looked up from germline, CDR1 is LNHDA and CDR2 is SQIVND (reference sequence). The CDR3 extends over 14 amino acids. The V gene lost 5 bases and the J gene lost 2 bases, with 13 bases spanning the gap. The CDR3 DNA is TGTGCCAGTAGTCACGCAGGGGAAGCCTACGAGCAGTACTTC. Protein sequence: CASSHAGEAYEQYF.

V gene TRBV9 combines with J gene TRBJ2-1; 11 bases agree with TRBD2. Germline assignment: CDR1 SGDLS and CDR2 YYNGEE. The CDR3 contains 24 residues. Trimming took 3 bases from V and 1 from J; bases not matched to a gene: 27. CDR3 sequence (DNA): TGTGCCAGCAGCGACCCTACCACCCCTAAGACTAGCGGGGTAAGTCTTGGTTCCTACAATGAGCAGTTCTTC. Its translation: CASSDPTTPKTSGVSLGSYNEQFF.

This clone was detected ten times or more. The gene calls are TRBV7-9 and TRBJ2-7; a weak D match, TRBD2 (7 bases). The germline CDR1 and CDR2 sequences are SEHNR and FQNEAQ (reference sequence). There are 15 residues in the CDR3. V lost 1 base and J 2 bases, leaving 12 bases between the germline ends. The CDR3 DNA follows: TGTGCCAGCAGCTTAGGAGGGGGAGGGACCTACGAGCAGTACTTC. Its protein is CASSLGGGGTYEQYF.

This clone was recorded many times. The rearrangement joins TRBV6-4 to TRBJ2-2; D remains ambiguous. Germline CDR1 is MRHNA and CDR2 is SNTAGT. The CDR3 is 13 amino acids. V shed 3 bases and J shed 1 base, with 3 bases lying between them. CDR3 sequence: CASSEGNTGELFF. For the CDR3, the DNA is TGTGCCAGCAGTGAGGGGAACACCGGGGAGCTGTTTTTT.

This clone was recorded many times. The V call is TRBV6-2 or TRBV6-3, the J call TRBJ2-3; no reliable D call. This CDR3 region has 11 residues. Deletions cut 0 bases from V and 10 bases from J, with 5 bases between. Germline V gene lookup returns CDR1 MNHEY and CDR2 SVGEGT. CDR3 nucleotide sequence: TGTGCCAGCAGTTACTCGGGCGCGCAGTATTTT. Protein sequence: CASSYSGAQYF.

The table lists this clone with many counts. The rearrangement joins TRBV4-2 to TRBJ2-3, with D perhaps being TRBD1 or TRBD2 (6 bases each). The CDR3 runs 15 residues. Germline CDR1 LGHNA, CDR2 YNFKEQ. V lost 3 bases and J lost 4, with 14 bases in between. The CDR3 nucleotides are TGTGCCAGCAGCCAGGGGGGCGAGGCGGCAGATACGCAGTATTTT. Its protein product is CASSQGGEAADTQYF.

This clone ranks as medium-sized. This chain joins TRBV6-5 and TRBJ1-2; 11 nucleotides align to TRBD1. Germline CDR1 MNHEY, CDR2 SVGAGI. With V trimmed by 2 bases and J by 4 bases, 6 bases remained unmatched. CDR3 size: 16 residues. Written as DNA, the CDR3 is TGTGCCAGCAGTTACCTACGGACAGGGGGCGTCTATGGCTACACCTTC. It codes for CASSYLRTGGVYGYTF.

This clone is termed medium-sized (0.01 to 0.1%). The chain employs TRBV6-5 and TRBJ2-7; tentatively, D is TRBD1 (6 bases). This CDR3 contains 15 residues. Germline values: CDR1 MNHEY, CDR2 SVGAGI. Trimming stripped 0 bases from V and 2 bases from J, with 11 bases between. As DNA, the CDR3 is TGTGCCAGCAGTTACTCTGGGACATCCGCCTACGAGCAGTACTTC. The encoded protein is CASSYSGTSAYEQYF.

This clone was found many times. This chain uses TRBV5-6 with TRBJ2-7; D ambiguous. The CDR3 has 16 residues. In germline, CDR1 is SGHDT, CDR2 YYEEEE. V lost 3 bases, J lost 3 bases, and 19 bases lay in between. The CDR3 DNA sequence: TGTGCCAGCAGCTGGACGAGGAAGACGGGCTTCTACGAGCAGTACTTC. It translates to CASSWTRKTGFYEQYF.

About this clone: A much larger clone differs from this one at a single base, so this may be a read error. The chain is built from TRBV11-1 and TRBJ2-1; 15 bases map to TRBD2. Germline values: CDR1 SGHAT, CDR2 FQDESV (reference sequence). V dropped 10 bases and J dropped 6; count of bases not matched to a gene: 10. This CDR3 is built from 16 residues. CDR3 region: CAIRSLGLAGGNEQFF. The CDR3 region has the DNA TGTGCCATCAGATCCCTGGGACTAGCGGGAGGCAATGAGCAGTTCTTC.

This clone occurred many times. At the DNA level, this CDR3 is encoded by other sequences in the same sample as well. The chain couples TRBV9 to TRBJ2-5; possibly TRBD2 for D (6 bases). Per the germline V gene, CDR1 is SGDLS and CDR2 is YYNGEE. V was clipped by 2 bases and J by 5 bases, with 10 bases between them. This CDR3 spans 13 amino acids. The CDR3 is CASSVTGVETQYF. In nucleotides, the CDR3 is TGTGCCAGCAGCGTTACGGGAGTGGAGACCCAGTACTTC.

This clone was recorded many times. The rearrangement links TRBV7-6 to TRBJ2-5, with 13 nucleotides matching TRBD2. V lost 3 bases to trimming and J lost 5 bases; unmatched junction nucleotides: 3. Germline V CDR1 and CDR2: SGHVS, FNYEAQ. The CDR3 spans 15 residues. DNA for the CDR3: TGTGCCAGCAGCTTCGGGACTAGCGGGATTGAGACCCAGTACTTC. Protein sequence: CASSFGTSGIETQYF.

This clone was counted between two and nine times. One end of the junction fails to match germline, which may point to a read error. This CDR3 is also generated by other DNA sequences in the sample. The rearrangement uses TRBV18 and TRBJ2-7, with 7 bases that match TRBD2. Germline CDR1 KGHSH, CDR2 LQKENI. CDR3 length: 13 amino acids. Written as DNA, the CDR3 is TGCGCCAGCTCACCCACAGATAGCGGGTTACAGTACTTC. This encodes CASSPTDSGLQYF.

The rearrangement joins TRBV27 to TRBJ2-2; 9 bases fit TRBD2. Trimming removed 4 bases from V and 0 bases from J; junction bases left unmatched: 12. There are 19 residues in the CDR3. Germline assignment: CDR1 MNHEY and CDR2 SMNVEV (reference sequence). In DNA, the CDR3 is TGTGCCAGCAGTTCGACTAGCGGTATGTCTCTGGCGAACACCGGGGAGCTGTTTTTT. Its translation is CASSSTSGMSLANTGELFF.

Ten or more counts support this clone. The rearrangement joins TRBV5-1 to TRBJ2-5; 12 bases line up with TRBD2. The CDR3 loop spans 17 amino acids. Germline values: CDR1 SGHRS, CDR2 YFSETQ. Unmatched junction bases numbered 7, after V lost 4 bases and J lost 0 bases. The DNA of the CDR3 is TGCGCCAGCAGCGAAGGACTAGCGGGGCCGTACCAAGAGACCCAGTACTTC. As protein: CASSEGLAGPYQETQYF.

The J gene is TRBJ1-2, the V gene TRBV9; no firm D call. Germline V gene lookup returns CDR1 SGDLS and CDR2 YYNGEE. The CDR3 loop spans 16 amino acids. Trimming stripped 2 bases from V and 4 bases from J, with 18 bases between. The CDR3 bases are TGTGCCAGCAGCGTCGGGAACGGCGAAACCCCCTATGGCTACACCTTC. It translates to CASSVGNGETPYGYTF.

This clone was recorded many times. The CDR3 region has the DNA TGTGCCAGCAGTCCCAGGGCAGTCCAAGAGACCCAGTACTTC. Amino acids: CASSPRAVQETQYF. The chain couples TRBV12-3 or TRBV12-4 to TRBJ2-5, with a weak D call TRBD1 (5 bases). Trimming removed 5 bases at V and 1 base at J, with 11 bases between. The CDR3 runs 14 residues.

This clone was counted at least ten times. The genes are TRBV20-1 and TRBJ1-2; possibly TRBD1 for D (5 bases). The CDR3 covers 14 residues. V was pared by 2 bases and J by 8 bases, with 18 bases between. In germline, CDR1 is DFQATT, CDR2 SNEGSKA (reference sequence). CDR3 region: CSARKSRALGGYTF. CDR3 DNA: TGCAGTGCTAGAAAGAGCAGGGCCCTCGGAGGCTACACCTTC.

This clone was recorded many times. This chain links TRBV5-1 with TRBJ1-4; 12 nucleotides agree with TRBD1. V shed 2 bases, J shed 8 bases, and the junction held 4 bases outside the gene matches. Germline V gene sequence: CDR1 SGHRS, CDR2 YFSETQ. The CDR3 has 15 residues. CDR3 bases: TGCGCCAGCAGCTTTACCGGGACAGGGGGCGAAAAACTGTTTTTT. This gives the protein CASSFTGTGGEKLFF.

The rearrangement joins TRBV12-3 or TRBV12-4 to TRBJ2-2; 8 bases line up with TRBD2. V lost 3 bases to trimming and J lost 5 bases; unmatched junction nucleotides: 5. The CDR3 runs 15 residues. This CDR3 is CASSFVASGTGELFF. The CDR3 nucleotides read TGTGCCAGCAGTTTTGTGGCTAGCGGGACCGGGGAGCTGTTTTTT.

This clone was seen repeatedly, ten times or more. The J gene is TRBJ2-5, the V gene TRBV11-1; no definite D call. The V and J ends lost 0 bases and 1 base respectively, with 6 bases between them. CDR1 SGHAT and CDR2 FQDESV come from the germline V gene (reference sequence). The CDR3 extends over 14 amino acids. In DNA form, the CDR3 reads TGTGCCAGCAGCTTAGCGTTGGCCCAAGAGACCCAGTACTTC. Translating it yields CASSLALAQETQYF.

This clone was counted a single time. CDR3 DNA sequence: TGTGCCAGCCCCCCCGACGTGAGCCGGACAGATACGCAGTATTTT. Protein product: CASPPDVSRTDTQYF. The V call is TRBV28, the J call TRBJ2-3, with no clear D. With 8 bases removed from V and 3 bases from J, the gap between germline ends came to 18 bases. CDR3 length: 15 residues. CDR1 and CDR2 (germline): MDHEN, SYDVKM.

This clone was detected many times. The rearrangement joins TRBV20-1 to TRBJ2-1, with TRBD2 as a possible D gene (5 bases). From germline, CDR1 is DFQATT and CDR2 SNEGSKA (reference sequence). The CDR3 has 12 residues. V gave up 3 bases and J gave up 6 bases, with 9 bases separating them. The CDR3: CSASKLGNEQFF. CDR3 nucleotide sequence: TGCAGTGCTAGCAAACTAGGCAATGAGCAGTTCTTC.